The 15 T cell receptor beta chains in this list originate from one sample, sequenced in a study of post-analysis software for immune sequencing data. Study-wide results and caveats: When patients were compared with controls, a handful of TRBV segments were more frequent, TRBV5-6, TRBV5-1 and TRBV20-1 among them.

These TCRs are of unknown antigen specificity. The TCR beta cDNA libraries carried unique molecular identifiers. TCRdb called the PCR reads again in MiXCR, with one record for every CDR3 protein. This table holds 250,000 to 300,000 distinct CDR3 sequences, 35% to 45% found once. Sequenced sample: blood. These receptors were collected from a girl aged 5 to 17 with multiple sclerosis.

As for this clonotype: At one of its ends the junction is not consistent with the germline gene, which may arise from a read error. The V and J genes are TRBV4-1 and TRBJ1-4, with a possible D match to TRBD1 (5 bases). Germline lookup yields CDR1 MGHRA and CDR2 YSYEKL. CDR3 size: 17 residues. CDR3 nucleotide sequence: TGCGCCAGCAGCCAAGATCCGGCCGGGGCCACGAATGAAAAACGGTTTTTT. Amino acids: CASSQDPAGATNEKRFF.

The rearrangement links TRBV28 to TRBJ2-7; 9 bases align to TRBD1. The CDR3 has 14 residues. The junction had 10 bases not matched to a gene; V was cut back by 8 bases and J by 5 bases. Per germline, CDR1 MDHEN and CDR2 SYDVKM. The CDR3 here is CASRNRGQTNEQYF. Written as DNA, the CDR3 is TGTGCCAGCCGGAACAGGGGGCAAACGAACGAGCAGTACTTC.

The chain employs TRBV10-3 and TRBJ2-1; 9 bases are shared with TRBD1. The V gene's germline CDR1 is ENHRY and CDR2 SYGVKD. The CDR3 is 16 amino acids. With 4 bases clipped from V and 4 bases from J, the junction kept 8 bases outside the gene matches. CDR3 loop: CAISGPGQGGYNEQFF. CDR3 DNA: TGTGCCATCAGTGGACCGGGACAGGGTGGATACAATGAGCAGTTCTTC.

V gene TRBV10-3 combines with J gene TRBJ1-1, with D hard to call. CDR1 and CDR2 from the germline V gene are ENHRY and SYGVKD. Deletions cut 6 bases from V and 5 bases from J, with 19 bases between. The CDR3 consists of 15 residues. The CDR3 DNA follows: TGTGCCATCAGAGAAGAAGGCAGGACGGGAACTGAAGCTTTCTTT. Amino acids: CAIREEGRTGTEAFF.

This clonotype was detected many times. This chain uses TRBV20-1 with TRBJ1-2; TRBD1 might be the D (6 bases). This CDR3 region has 14 residues. Germline CDR1 is DFQATT and CDR2 is SNEGSKA (reference sequence). V was clipped by 3 bases and J by 5 bases, with 16 bases between them. CDR3 sequence reads: CSASPGHRGYGYTF. Written as DNA, the CDR3 is TGCAGTGCTAGTCCGGGACATAGGGGTTATGGCTACACCTTC.

There are many counts of this clonotype. This chain uses TRBV7-9 with TRBJ2-1; TRBD1 aligns across 8 bases. Germline CDR1 and CDR2: SEHNR and FQNEAQ (reference sequence). After removal of 1 base from V and 11 bases from J, the junction contained 10 bases not matched to a gene. This CDR3 is built from 15 residues. The DNA of the CDR3 is TGTGCCAGCAGCTTAGGTGGACAGGGTACCAGACAGCAGTTCTTC. Amino acid sequence: CASSLGGQGTRQQFF.

This clonotype was detected ten times or more. The V call is TRBV7-9, the J call TRBJ2-5; 9 bases agree with TRBD1. Germline CDR1 is SEHNR and CDR2 is FQNEAQ (reference sequence). The V and J ends lost 5 bases and 5 bases, in that order; junction bases with no gene match: 3. This CDR3 contains 13 residues. CDR3 coding DNA: TGTGCCAGCAGCCGGGACAGGGCGGAGACCCAGTACTTC. The encoded protein is CASSRDRAETQYF.

About this clonotype: One end of the junction does not line up with germline, which may come from a read error. This chain connects TRBV3-1 to TRBJ1-4; D is ambiguous. Germline V lookup: CDR1 LGHDT, CDR2 YNNKEL (reference sequence). The length of the CDR3 is 15 residues. The chain's CDR3 is CVSSQGSGFNEKLFF. The CDR3 DNA sequence: TGTGTCAGCAGCCAAGGTTCCGGTTTTAATGAAAAACTGTTTTTT.

This clonotype was seen at least ten times. J is TRBJ2-1 and V is TRBV7-8; TRBD2 aligns across 9 bases. CDR1 and CDR2 (germline): SGHVS, FQNEAQ. Unmatched junction bases numbered 4, after V lost 5 bases and J lost 2 bases. This CDR3 comprises 15 residues. Here the CDR3 DNA reads TGTGCCAGCAGCCTTAGCGGGGGTGCCTACAATGAGCAGTTCTTC. Its translation is CASSLSGGAYNEQFF.

In its sample, this clonotype was seen many times. The V and J genes are TRBV12-3 or TRBV12-4 and TRBJ1-1; 7 positions match TRBD1. This CDR3 region has 14 residues. V shed 7 bases, J shed 1 base, and the junction held 6 bases outside the gene matches. CDR3 loop: CASNEGQPNTEAFF. The CDR3 bases are TGTGCCAGCAATGAGGGACAGCCGAACACTGAAGCTTTCTTT.

The table lists this clonotype with a few counts. The CDR3 spells CAISGTRTGTGVTDTQYF. CDR3 DNA sequence: TGTGCCATCAGTGGCACCCGGACTGGGACAGGGGTAACAGATACGCAGTATTTT. V usage is TRBV10-3 and J usage is TRBJ2-3; TRBD1 aligns across 10 bases. Germline CDR1 reads ENHRY; CDR2 reads SYGVKD. Trimming cost V 4 bases and J 3 bases; bases outside gene matches: 13. The CDR3 is 18 residues long.

The chain employs TRBV14 and TRBJ2-3; D unresolved. The CDR3 runs to 16 residues. V lost 0 bases to trimming and J lost 2 bases, with 12 bases between them. Germline loops: CDR1 SGHDN, CDR2 FVKESK. The CDR3 DNA is TGTGCCAGCAGCCAAGAAGGTGGGCTCTTCACAGATACGCAGTATTTT. It encodes CASSQEGGLFTDTQYF.

This clonotype was counted at least ten times. The chain joins TRBV12-3 or TRBV12-4 to TRBJ2-4, with D possibly being TRBD2 (5 bases). With 4 bases removed from V and 0 bases from J, the gap between germline ends came to 10 bases. This CDR3 is built from 15 residues. CDR3: CASSWGELAKNIQYF. The CDR3 coding sequence is TGTGCCAGCAGTTGGGGAGAACTAGCCAAAAACATTCAGTACTTC.

V and J are TRBV12-5 and TRBJ1-2; D might be TRBD1 (6 bases). Per germline, CDR1 LGHNT and CDR2 FRNRAP. The CDR3 is 14 amino acids. Trimming took off 4 bases at V and 0 bases at J, with 9 bases between the two ends. CDR3 nucleotide sequence: TGTGCTAGTGGTTCAGGGGAAGCTAACTATGGCTACACCTTC. Translation gives CASGSGEANYGYTF.

This clonotype occurred a few times. The genes are TRBV7-6 and TRBJ1-2; D possibly corresponds to TRBD1 (6 bases). Germline CDR1 reads SGHVS; CDR2 reads FNYEAQ. The CDR3 is made up of 14 amino acids. Trimming cost V 5 bases and J 7 bases, with 17 bases left between them. The CDR3 loop reads CASSLDDRSFGYTF. The CDR3 nucleotides are TGTGCCAGCAGCCTAGATGACAGGTCTTTTGGCTACACCTTC.